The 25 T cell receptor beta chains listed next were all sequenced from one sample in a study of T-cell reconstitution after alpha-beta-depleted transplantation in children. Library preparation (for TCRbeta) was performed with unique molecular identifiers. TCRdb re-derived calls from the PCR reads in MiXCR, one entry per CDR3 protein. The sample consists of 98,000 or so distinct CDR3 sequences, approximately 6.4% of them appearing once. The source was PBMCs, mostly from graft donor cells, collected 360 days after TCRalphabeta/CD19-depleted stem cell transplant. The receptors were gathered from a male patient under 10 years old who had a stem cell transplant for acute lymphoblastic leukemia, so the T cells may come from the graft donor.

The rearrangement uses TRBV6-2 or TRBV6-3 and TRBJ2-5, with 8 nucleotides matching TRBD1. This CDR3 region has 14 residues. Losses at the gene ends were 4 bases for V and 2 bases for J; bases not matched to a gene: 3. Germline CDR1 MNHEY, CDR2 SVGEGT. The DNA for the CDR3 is TGTGCCAGCAGTTGGACAGGGCCACAAGAGACCCAGTACTTC. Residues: CASSWTGPQETQYF.

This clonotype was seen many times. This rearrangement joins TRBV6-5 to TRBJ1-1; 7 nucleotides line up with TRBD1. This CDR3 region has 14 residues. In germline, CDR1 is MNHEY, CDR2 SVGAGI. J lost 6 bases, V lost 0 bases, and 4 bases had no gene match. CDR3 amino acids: CASSYSTGYAEAFF. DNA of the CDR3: TGTGCCAGCAGTTACTCGACAGGGTATGCTGAAGCTTTCTTT.

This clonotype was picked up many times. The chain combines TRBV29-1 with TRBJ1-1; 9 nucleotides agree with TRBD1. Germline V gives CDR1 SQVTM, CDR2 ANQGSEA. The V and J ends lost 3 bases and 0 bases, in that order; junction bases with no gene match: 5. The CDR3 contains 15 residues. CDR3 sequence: CSVDSTGGMNTEAFF. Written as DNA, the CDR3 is TGCAGCGTTGACTCGACAGGGGGGATGAACACTGAAGCTTTCTTT. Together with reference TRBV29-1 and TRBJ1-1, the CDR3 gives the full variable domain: SAVISQKPSRDICQRGTSLTIQCQVDSQVTMMFWYRQQPGQSLTLIATANQGSEATYESGFVIDKFPISRPNLTFSTLTVSNMSPEDSSIYLCSVDSTGGMNTEAFFGQGTRLTVV.

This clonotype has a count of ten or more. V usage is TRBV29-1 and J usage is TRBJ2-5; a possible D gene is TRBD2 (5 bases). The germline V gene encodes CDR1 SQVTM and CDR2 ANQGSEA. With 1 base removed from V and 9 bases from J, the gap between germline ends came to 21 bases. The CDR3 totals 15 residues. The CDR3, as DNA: TGCAGCGTTGAAGTAGCGCGGCTCTCTCGAAGTGCCCAGTACTTC. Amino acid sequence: CSVEVARLSRSAQYF.

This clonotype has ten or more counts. The DNA of the CDR3 is TGTGCCATCAGTGTCCGGGACACCCACAATGAGCAGTTCTTC. It translates to CAISVRDTHNEQFF. The genes are TRBV10-3 and TRBJ2-1, with D perhaps matching TRBD1 (6 bases). The CDR3 spans 14 residues. Germline CDR1 reads ENHRY; CDR2 reads SYGVKD. V was clipped by 4 bases and J by 5 bases, with 12 bases between them.

The DNA for the CDR3 is TGTGCCAGCAGTTTCCCCGGCCCCCCGTCCTTATCCTACGAGCAGTACTTC. Its translation: CASSFPGPPSLSYEQYF. The gene calls are TRBV28 and TRBJ2-7, with unresolved D. The CDR3 has 17 amino acids. V lost 3 bases and J lost 1, with 19 bases in between. Per germline, CDR1 MDHEN and CDR2 SYDVKM. The whole variable domain, remainder taken from reference TRBV28 and TRBJ2-7, is DVKVTQSSRYLVKRTGEKVFLECVQDMDHENMFWYRQDPGLGLRLIYFSYDVKMKEKGDIPEGYSVSREKKERFSLILESASTNQTSMYLCASSFPGPPSLSYEQYFGPGTRLTVT.

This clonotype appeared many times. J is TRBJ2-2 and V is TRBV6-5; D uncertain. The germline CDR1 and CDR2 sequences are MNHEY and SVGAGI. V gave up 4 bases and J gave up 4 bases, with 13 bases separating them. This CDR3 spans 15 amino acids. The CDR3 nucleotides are TGTGCCAGCAGTTCCGATAGGGTGGGCACCGGGGAGCTGTTTTTT. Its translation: CASSSDRVGTGELFF.

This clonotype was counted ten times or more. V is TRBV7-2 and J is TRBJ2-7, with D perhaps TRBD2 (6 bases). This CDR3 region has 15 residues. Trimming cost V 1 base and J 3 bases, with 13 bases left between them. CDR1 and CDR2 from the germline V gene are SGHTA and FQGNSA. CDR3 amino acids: CASSLGLARSYEQYF. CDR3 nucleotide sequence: TGTGCCAGCAGCTTAGGGCTAGCGCGTAGCTACGAGCAGTACTTC.

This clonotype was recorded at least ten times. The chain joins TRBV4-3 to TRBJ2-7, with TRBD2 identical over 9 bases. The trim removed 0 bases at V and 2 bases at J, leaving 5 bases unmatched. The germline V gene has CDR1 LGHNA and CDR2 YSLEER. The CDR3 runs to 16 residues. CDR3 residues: CASSQDGSGSAYEQYF. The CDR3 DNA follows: TGCGCCAGCAGCCAAGACGGTAGCGGGAGTGCCTACGAGCAGTACTTC.

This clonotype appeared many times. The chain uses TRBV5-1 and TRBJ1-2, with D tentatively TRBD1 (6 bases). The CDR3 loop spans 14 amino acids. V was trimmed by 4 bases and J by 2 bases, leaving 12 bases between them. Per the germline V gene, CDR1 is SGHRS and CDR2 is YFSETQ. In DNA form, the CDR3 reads TGCGCCAGCAGCCCGGACAGTGAGAACTATGGCTACACCTTC. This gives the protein CASSPDSENYGYTF.

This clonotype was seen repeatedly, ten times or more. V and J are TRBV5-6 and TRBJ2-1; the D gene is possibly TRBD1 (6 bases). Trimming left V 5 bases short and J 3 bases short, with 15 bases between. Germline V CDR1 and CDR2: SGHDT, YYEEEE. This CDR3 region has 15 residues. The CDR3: CASRDYRVLYNEQFF. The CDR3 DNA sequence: TGTGCCAGCAGGGATTACAGGGTTCTCTACAATGAGCAGTTCTTC. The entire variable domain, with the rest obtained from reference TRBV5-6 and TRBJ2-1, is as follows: DAGVTQSPTHLIKTRGQQVTLRCSPKSGHDTVSWYQQALGQGPQFIFQYYEEEERQRGNFPDRFSGHQFPNYSSELNVNALLLGDSALYLCASRDYRVLYNEQFFGPGTRLTVL.

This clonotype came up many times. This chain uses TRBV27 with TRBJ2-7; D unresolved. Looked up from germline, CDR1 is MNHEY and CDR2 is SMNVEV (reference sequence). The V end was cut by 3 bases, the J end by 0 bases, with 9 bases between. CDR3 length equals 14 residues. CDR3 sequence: CASSFVGSSYEQYF. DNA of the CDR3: TGTGCCAGCAGTTTCGTAGGAAGCTCCTACGAGCAGTACTTC.

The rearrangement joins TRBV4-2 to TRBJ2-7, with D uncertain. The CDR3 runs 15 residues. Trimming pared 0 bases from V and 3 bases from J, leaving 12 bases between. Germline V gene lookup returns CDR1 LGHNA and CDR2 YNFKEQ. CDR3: CASSQEARRNYEQYF. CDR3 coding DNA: TGTGCCAGCAGCCAAGAAGCCAGGCGGAACTACGAGCAGTACTTC.

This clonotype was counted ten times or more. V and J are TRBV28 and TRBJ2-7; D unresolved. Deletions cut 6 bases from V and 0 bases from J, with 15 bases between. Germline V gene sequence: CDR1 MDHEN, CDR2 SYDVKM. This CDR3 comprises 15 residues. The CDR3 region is CASSQVRQDSYEQYF. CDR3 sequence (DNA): TGTGCCAGCAGCCAGGTCAGGCAGGACTCCTACGAGCAGTACTTC. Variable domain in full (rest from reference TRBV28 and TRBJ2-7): DVKVTQSSRYLVKRTGEKVFLECVQDMDHENMFWYRQDPGLGLRLIYFSYDVKMKEKGDIPEGYSVSREKKERFSLILESASTNQTSMYLCASSQVRQDSYEQYFGPGTRLTVT.

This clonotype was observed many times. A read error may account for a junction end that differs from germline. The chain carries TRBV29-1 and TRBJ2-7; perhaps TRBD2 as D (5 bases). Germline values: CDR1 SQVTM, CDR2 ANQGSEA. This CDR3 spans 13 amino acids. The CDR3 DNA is TGCAGCGCTGAACTAGAAACTTCCTACGAGCAGTACTTC. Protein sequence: CSAELETSYEQYF.

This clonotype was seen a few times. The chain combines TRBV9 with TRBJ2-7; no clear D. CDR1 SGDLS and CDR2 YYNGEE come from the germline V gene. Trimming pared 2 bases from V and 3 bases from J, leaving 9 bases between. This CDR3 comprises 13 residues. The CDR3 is CASSVGIFYEQYF. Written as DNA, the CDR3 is TGTGCCAGCAGCGTGGGAATCTTCTACGAGCAGTACTTC.

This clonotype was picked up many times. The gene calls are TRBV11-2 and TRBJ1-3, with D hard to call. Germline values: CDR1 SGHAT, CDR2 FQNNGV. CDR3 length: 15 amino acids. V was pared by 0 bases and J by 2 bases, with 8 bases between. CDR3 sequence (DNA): TGTGCCAGCAGCTTAGACCGGACGGCTGGAAACACCATATATTTT. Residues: CASSLDRTAGNTIYF.

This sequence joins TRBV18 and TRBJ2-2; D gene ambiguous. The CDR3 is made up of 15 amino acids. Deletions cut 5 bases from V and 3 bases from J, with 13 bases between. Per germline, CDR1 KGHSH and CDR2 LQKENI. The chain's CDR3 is CASSEVTPYTGELFF. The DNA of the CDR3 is TGTGCCAGCTCAGAGGTGACACCCTACACCGGGGAGCTGTTTTTT.

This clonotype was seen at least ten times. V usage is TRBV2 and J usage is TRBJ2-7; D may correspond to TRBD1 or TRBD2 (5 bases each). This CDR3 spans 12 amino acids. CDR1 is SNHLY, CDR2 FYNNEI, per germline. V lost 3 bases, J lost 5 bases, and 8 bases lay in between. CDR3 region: CASSEGENEQYF. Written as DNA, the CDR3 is TGTGCCAGCAGTGAGGGGGAGAACGAGCAGTACTTC.

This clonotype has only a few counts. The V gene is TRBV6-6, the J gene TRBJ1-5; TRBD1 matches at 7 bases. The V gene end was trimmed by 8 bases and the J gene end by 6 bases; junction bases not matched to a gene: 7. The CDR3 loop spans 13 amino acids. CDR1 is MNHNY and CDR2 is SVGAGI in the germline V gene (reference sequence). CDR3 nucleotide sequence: TGTGCCAGCCGCTCGAGGGGGCCTCAGCCCCAGCATTTT. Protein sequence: CASRSRGPQPQHF.

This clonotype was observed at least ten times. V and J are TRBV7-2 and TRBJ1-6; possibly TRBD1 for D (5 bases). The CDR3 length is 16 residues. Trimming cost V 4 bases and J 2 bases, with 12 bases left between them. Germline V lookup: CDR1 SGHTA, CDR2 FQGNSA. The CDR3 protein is CASSSPGAAYNSPLHF. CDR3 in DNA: TGTGCCAGCAGCTCGCCCGGGGCAGCCTATAATTCACCCCTCCACTTT. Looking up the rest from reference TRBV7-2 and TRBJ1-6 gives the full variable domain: GAGVSQSPSNKVTEKGKDVELRCDPISGHTALYWYRQSLGQGLEFLIYFQGNSAPDKSGLPSDRFSAERTGGSVSTLTIQRTQQEDSAVYLCASSSPGAAYNSPLHFGNGTRLTVT.

The CDR3 nucleotides read TGTGCCAGCAGCCAAGATCTGGGACAGGGGTTCTACGAGCAGTACTTC. It yields the protein CASSQDLGQGFYEQYF. This chain uses TRBV4-2 with TRBJ2-7, with TRBD1 identical over 10 bases. The germline V gene encodes CDR1 LGHNA and CDR2 YNFKEQ. This CDR3 spans 16 amino acids. The J segment lost 3 bases and the V segment lost 0 bases, leaving 5 bases of the junction unmatched.

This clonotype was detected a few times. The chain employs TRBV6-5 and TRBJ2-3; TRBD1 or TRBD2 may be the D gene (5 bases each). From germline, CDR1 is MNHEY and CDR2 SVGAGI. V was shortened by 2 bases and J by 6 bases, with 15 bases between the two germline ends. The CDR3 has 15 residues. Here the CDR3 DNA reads TGTGCCAGCAGTTACCTGGGACGTCCGCCGGATACGCAGTATTTT. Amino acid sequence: CASSYLGRPPDTQYF.

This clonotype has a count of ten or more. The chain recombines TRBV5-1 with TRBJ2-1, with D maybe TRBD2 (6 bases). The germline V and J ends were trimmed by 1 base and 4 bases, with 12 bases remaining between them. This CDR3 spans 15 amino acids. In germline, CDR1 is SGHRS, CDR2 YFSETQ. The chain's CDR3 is CASSLSGLAYNEQFF. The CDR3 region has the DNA TGCGCCAGCAGCTTGAGCGGCCTAGCGTACAATGAGCAGTTCTTC.

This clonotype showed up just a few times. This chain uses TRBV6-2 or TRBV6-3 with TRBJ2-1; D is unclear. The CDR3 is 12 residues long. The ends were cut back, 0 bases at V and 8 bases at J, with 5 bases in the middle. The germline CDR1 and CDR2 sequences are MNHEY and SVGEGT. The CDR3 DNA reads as TGTGCCAGCAGTTACTCGAGCTATGAGCAGTTCTTC. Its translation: CASSYSSYEQFF.